This TCR beta chain was captured in a study of CD8 T cells in ankylosing spondylitis. V lost 4 bases and J lost 3, with 16 bases in between. This CDR3 is 15 amino acids long. From germline, CDR1 is DFQATT and CDR2 SNEGSKA (reference sequence). Quantitative 5'-RACE was performed with molecular barcodes, and it yielded the TCR beta libraries. TCRdb ran MiXCR on the 5' RACE reads and lists one entry per CDR3 protein. This table has 30,000 to 45,000 distinct CDR3 sequences, 10% to 15% appearing once. Whole-study results and caveats: A TCR beta motif of several highly homologous variants appeared characteristic of ankylosing spondylitis blood. In the blood and synovial fluid of reactive arthritis, some motif variants had been previously reported. Matched ankylosing spondylitis synovial fluid reportedly showed significant enrichment of disease-linked clones.

This clonotype occurred many times. What it binds is not known. The origin of this receptor is a male donor with ankylosing spondylitis. The chain joins TRBV20-1 to TRBJ2-1, with D perhaps TRBD1 or TRBD2 (6 bases each). Sequencing input: synovial fluid, either unsorted or a sorted T cell fraction (not recorded which). CDR3 loop: CSATRGASDYNEQFF. CDR3 bases: TGCAGTGCTACAAGGGGGGCTAGCGACTACAATGAGCAGTTCTTC.